Listed below are T cell receptor beta chains from one sample, sequenced in a study of cytomegalovirus exposure and HLA in healthy donors. Libraries were prepared by immunoSEQ multiplex PCR; TCRdb keeps only in-frame clonotypes and omits some of them. Across tens of thousands of clones, the top ten clones capture around 2.3% of the sample. Sequencing was performed on PBMCs. The receptors come from a female donor in good health and CMV-seronegative. The conserved cysteine and the conserved F or W are not part of the CDR3 here. The order of the fields is V gene, J gene, CDR3 protein.

>TRBV6-6|TRBJ1-2
ASRTGNYGYT
>TRBV6-5|TRBJ2-5
ASSYPGGETQY
>TRBV5-1|TRBJ1-2
ASSLREANYGYT
>TRBV5-1|TRBJ1-2
ASSYGTNYGYT
>TRBV5-6|TRBJ1-5
ASSPGLTDQPQH
>TRBV9|TRBJ2-5
ASSVGNSGGETQY
>TRBV4-2|TRBJ2-3
ASSPQARGGRTDTQY
>TRBV6-1|TRBJ2-7
ASSDVGLDRRGPTYEQY
>TRBV6-5|TRBJ2-2
AIGQGANTGELF
>TRBV4-2|TRBJ2-1
ASSQDGTSGGNEQF
>TRBV6-5|TRBJ1-4
ASSYSGQGDEKLF
>TRBV5-1|TRBJ2-3
ASSLGGRGREDTQY
>TRBV9|TRBJ1-4
ASSAIPTGKGEKLF
>TRBV4-2|TRBJ1-4
ASSQATGNANEKLF
>TRBV19|TRBJ1-1
ASSIANGMNTEAF
>TRBV4-1|TRBJ2-7
ASSQDLGAGAYEQY
>TRBV5-1|TRBJ2-7
ASSPVAGGSYEQY
>TRBV7-7|TRBJ2-5
ASSSLAGGQETQY
>TRBV29-1|TRBJ1-2
SVGVRGTYGYT
>TRBV4-2|TRBJ2-3
ASSPRGSGELDTQY
>TRBV9|TRBJ1-5
ASSVGDTHDDQPQH
>TRBV6-5|TRBJ2-5
ASSYVHRETQY
>TRBV30|TRBJ2-5
AWGGTGSLVETQY
>TRBV6-5|TRBJ2-7
ASSLTGTRDGEQY
>TRBV4-1|TRBJ2-7
ASSQPKLAGHKDEQY
>TRBV28|TRBJ1-2
ASSFLSYGYT
>TRBV19|TRBJ2-4
ASSIGTGNIAKNIQY
>TRBV7-8|TRBJ2-1
ASSPYGAGGQNEQF
>TRBV15|TRBJ1-2
ATSSFSDSNYGYT
>TRBV2|TRBJ1-1
ASSTGGEAF
>TRBV10-3|TRBJ2-7
AISGQRGGFAYEQY
>TRBV19|TRBJ2-1
ASSPVPINNEQF
>TRBV7-2|TRBJ1-1
ASSPDWGGTEAF
>TRBV28|TRBJ2-5
ASRLGGGSGRTQETQY
>TRBV6-5|TRBJ2-7
ASIQAGLLYEQY